This T cell receptor (beta chain) comes out of a study of cytomegalovirus exposure and HLA in healthy donors. For the study at large: Around 81% of more than 300 genotyped donors fell in the Caucasian-associated ancestry cluster.

The PCR contained 60 Vbeta and 13 Jbeta primers. Repertoires were generated with immunoSEQ multiplex PCR, while TCRdb's copy carries only in-frame clones and drops some. The sample lists over 150,000 clones; about 80% were seen once. Findings and caveats of the study: V- and J-gene trimming in TCR beta was tied to a missense DCLRE1C variant by an analysis performed later.

To note about this clone: Its antigen is unknown.

The sequenced material came from PBMCs. The clonotype comes from a woman aged 30 to 39 in good health and CMV-seronegative.

This CDR3 is CASSYRVRSREQYF. CDR3 DNA: TGTGCCAGCAGTTACCGGGTGAGGAGCCGCGAGCAGTACTTC. The gene calls are TRBV2 and TRBJ2-7; the D is unclear. Germline V CDR1 and CDR2: SNHLY, FYNNEI. Trimming took 5 bases from V and 6 from J, leaving 17 bases between them. The CDR3 is 14 amino acids.